The sequence of this TCR beta chain was determined in a study of blood T cell repertoires in COVID-19. Using immunoSEQ multiplex PCR, the repertoire was profiled, and TCRdb retains in-frame clones only, with some absent. Here the sample spans some 120,000 clones, more than 75% being singletons. Trimming cost V 6 bases and J 5 bases; bases outside gene matches: 7. Germline lookup yields CDR1 MDHEN and CDR2 SYDVKM. This CDR3 has 16 amino acids. This clone was observed a few times. The TCR comes from a man aged 60 to 75 with acute or convalescent COVID-19. The V call is TRBV28, the J call TRBJ2-7, with 16 bases lining up with TRBD2. Sequencing was carried out using peripheral blood. The CDR3 nucleotides read TGTGCCAGCAGCTCCGGGACTAGCGGGAGGGCCAACGAGCAGTACTTC. It codes for CASSSGTSGRANEQYF.